This T cell receptor beta chain was sequenced for a study of T cell responses to AZD1222 COVID-19 vaccine. TCRdb keeps only in-frame clones here, not all; method: immunoSEQ multiplex PCR. Of about 78,000 clones listed, roughly 87% are singletons. Study-level results: Spike-specific TCRs gained breadth and depth after people received two AZD1222 doses. Unmutated regions of variants are reportedly targeted by nearly half of spike-specific TCRs.

There are 13 residues in the CDR3. CDR1 is SGHTA and CDR2 is FQGNSA in the germline V gene. The J segment lost 4 bases and the V segment lost 5 bases, leaving 2 bases of the junction unmatched. As regards this clone: Its antigen is not known.

Sequenced material: peripheral blood, taken on day 0 of MenACWY control vaccination. This sequence joins TRBV7-2 and TRBJ2-5; TRBD1 aligns across 9 bases. The TCR comes from an adult in good health. The CDR3 loop reads CASSRQGGETQYF. CDR3 nucleotide sequence: TGTGCCAGCAGCCGACAGGGGGGAGAGACCCAGTACTTC.